This TCR beta chain was found in a study of blood T cell repertoires in COVID-19. Across the whole study: The samples span acute and convalescent COVID-19 from the United States, Italy and Spain.

Libraries were prepared by immunoSEQ multiplex PCR; TCRdb keeps only in-frame clonotypes and omits some of them. Of 85,000 to 100,000 clones listed, about 85% are singletons. The ends lost 2 bases at V and 5 bases at J; junction bases unmatched: 4. The CDR3 covers 14 residues. In germline, CDR1 is MNHNS, CDR2 SASEGT. Sequencing was done on a sample of peripheral blood. This TCR derives from a human donor in a cohort sampled during active COVID-19. The chain links TRBV6-1 to TRBJ2-7, with 9 bases that match TRBD1. CDR3 DNA sequence: TGTGCCAGCAGTGAAAACAGGGGGCTCGACGAGCAGTACTTC. It specifies CASSENRGLDEQYF.